This T cell receptor (beta chain) was identified during a study of Tregs in tolerant kidney transplant recipients (dated by TCRdb to the late 2010s). Regarding the research as a whole: The study applied TCRbeta sequencing to find donor-specific regulatory T cells before combined kidney and bone marrow transplantation and then followed those same cells after transplant. TCRbeta repertoire sequencing was used in a few healthy controls to compare several methods for expanding Tregs specific for an allogeneic donor. Study-wide conclusions, independent of this receptor: The study was constrained by small patient numbers, and validation of the findings is required in larger populations and under other immunosuppression protocols. Expanding Tregs with activated donor B cells appeared to identify the most biologically relevant and donor-specific TCRbeta repertoire. Although technical replication error seemed to be minimal, the question of biological reproducibility was not addressed directly.

At the junction V is shortened by 3 bases and J by 3 bases; bases outside the gene matches: 10. Spanning cysteine to phenylalanine, the CDR3 consists of 17 amino acids. The read is trimmed to its CDR3 DNA, 51 bases read in frame from base 1. As encoded in the germline V gene, CDR1 is KGHSH while CDR2 is LQKENI. Regarding this clone: Its antigen remains undetermined. No base quality values were provided; no much bigger clone lies one nucleotide off.

For TCRbeta CDR3 sequencing, genomic DNA was extracted from sorted cells using the QIAGEN DNeasy Blood and Tissue Kit. High-throughput TCRbeta CDR3 sequencing, which included PCR amplification with bias correction and internal controls, was done commercially through immunoSEQ. Regarding the original processing steps: Unique productive TCRbeta sequences were defined by CDR3 nucleotide sequence where primers matched, and otherwise by CDR3 amino acid sequence together with Vbeta and Jbeta genes. Sorting error was corrected by removing sequences shared between sorted populations at a frequency ratio of 2:1 or less, and the remaining shared sequences were assigned to the higher population. Donor-reactive sequences were defined as at least 5-fold expanded in CFSE-low cells versus unstimulated cells, with frequency of at least 0.01% in CFSE-low cells. Repertoire divergence was quantified by Jensen-Shannon divergence using the top 100 TCRbeta sequences ranked by frequency. For samples with multiple sequencing runs, sorting error was corrected separately for each run before the runs were pooled. TCRdb re-hosts the immuneACCESS table, in-frame sequences only. Its copies lack some clones; in the studies checked, an unresolved V gene accounts for under half of them, and the cause for the rest is not known. Clonal size and the V and J genes are those of that table, whereas D and trimming came from the DNA. The sample table records some 240,000 clones; about 86% of these occur just once. About 0.58% of the sample lies in the top ten.

Thawed PBMCs were FACS-sorted into unstimulated Tregs (CD4+CD25+CD127-), CD4+ non-Tregs (CD4+CD25-), CD4 cells and CD8 cells. Healthy control blood came either as purchased buffy coats or from healthy volunteers. Healthy control blood was processed by Ficoll density gradient to PBMCs and cryopreserved; patient PBMCs were collected before and after transplant. The sample was CD4+ T cells from blood. The rearranged segments are TRBV18 and TRBJ1-1, and TRBD1 matches 10 of the central bases. The source is a human donor in good health. The nucleotides are TGTGCCAGCTCACCGCCGACAGGGGGCGTTGGGTACACTGAAGCTTTCTTT. It translates to CASSPPTGGVGYTEAFF.